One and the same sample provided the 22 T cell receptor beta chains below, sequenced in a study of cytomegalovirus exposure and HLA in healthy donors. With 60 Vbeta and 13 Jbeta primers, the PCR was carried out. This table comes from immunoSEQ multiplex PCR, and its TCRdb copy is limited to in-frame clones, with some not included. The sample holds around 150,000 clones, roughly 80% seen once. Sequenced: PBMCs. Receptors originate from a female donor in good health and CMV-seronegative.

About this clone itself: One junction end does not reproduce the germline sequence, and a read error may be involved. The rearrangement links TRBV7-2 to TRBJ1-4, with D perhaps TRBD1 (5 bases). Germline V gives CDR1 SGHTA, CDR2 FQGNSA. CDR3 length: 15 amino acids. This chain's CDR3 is CASSLRTGINDKLFF. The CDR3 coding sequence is TGTGCCAGCAGCCTTCGCACAGGAATTAATGACAAACTGTTTTTT. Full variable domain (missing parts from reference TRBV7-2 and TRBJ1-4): GAGVSQSPSNKVTEKGKDVELRCDPISGHTALYWYRQSLGQGLEFLIYFQGNSAPDKSGLPSDRFSAERTGGSVSTLTIQRTQQEDSAVYLCASSLRTGINDKLFFGSGTQLSVL.

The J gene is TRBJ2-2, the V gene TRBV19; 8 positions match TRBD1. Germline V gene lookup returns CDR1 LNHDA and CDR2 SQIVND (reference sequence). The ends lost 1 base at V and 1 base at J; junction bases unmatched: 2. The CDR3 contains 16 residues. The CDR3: CASSIVGTGNTGELFF. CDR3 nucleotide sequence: TGTGCCAGTAGTATAGTCGGGACAGGGAACACCGGGGAGCTGTTTTTT.

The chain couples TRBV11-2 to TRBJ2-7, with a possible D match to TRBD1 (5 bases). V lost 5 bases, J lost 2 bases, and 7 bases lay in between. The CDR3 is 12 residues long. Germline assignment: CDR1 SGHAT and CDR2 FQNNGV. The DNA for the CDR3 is TGTGCCAGCAGCAGGGGCCCCTACGAGCAGTACTTC. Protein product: CASSRGPYEQYF.

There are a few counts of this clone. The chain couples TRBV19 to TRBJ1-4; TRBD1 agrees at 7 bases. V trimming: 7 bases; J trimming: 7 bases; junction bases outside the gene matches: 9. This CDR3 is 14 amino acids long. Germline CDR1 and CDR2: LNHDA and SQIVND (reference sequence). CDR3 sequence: CASNSQGIGEKLFF. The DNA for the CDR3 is TGTGCCAGTAACTCACAGGGGATCGGTGAAAAACTGTTTTTT.

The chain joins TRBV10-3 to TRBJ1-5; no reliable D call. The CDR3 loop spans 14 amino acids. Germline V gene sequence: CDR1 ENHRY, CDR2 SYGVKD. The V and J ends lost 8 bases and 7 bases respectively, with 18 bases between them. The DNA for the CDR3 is TGTGCCATCGGCCGCGGAGGCGCGGAACAGCCCCAGCATTTT. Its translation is CAIGRGGAEQPQHF.

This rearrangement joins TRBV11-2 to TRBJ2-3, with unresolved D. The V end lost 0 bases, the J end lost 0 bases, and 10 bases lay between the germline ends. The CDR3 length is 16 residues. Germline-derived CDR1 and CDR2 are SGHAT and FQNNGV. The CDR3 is CASSLDTGGSTDTQYF. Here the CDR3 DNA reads TGTGCCAGCAGCTTAGATACCGGCGGTAGCACAGATACGCAGTATTTT.

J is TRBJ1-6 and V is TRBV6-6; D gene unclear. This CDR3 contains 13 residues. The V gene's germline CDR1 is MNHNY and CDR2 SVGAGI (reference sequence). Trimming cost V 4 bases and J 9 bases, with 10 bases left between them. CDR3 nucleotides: TGTGCCAGCAGTTCTACAGTCCTTTCACCCCTCCACTTT. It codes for CASSSTVLSPLHF.

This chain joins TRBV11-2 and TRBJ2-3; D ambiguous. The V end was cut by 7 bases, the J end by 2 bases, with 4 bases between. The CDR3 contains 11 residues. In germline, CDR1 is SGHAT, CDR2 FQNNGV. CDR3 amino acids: CASTLTDTQYF. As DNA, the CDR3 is TGTGCCAGCACCCTCACAGATACGCAGTATTTT.

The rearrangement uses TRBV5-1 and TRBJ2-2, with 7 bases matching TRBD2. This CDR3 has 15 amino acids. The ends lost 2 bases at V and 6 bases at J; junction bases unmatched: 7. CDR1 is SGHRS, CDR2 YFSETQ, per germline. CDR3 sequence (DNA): TGCGCCAGCAGCTTTTTGGCGGGAGAACCCGGGGAGCTGTTTTTT. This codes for CASSFLAGEPGELFF.

As DNA, the CDR3 is TGTGCCAGCAGTGAAGGGCAGGGGCCCCATGAAAAACTGTTTTTT. Translation gives CASSEGQGPHEKLFF. V and J are TRBV25-1 and TRBJ1-4; weak D call: TRBD1 (6 bases). The CDR3 contains 15 residues. From germline, CDR1 is MGHDK and CDR2 SYGVNS. With 2 bases removed from V and 6 bases from J, the gap between germline ends came to 13 bases.

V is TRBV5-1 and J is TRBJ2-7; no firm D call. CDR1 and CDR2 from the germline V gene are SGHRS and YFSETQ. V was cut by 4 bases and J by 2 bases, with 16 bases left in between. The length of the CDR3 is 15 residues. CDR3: CASSDIHVIPYEQYF. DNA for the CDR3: TGCGCCAGCAGCGACATTCACGTCATCCCCTACGAGCAGTACTTC.

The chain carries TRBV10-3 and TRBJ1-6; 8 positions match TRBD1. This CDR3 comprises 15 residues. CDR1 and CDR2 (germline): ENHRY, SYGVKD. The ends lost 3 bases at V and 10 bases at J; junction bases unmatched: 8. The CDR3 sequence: CAISEADRDGSPLHF. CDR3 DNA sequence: TGTGCCATCAGTGAAGCGGACAGGGACGGCTCACCCCTCCACTTT.

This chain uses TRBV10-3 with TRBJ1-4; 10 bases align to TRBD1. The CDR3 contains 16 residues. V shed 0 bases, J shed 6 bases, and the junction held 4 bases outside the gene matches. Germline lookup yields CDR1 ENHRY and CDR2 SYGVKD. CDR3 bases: TGTGCCATCAGTGAGTCCTCCGGGACAGGGGATGAAAAACTGTTTTTT. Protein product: CAISESSGTGDEKLFF.

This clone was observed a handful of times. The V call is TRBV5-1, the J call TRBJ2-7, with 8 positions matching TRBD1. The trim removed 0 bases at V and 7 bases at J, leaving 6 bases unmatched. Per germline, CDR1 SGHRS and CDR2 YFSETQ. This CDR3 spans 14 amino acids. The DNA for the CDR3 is TGCGCCAGCAGCTTGGTGACAGGGGCTGGAGAGCAGTACTTC. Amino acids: CASSLVTGAGEQYF.

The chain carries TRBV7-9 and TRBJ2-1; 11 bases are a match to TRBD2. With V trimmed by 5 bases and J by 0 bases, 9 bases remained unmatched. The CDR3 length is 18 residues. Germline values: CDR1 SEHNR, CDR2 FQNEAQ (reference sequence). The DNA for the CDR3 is TGTGCCAGCAGCCCAGCGGGACTAGCGGAAAGCTCCTACAATGAGCAGTTCTTC. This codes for CASSPAGLAESSYNEQFF.

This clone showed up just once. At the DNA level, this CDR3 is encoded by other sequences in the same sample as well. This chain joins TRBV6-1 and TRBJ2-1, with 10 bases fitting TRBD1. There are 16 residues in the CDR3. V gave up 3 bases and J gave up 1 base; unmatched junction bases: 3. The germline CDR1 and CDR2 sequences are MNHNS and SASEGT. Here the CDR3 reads CASSERTGGSYNEQFF. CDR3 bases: TGTGCCAGCAGTGAGCGGACAGGGGGTTCCTACAATGAGCAGTTCTTC.

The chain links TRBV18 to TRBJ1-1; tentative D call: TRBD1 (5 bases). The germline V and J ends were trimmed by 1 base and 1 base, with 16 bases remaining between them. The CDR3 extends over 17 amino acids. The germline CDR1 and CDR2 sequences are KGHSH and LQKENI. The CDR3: CASSPQIAGLWNTEAFF. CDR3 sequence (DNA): TGTGCCAGCTCACCACAAATAGCGGGACTTTGGAACACTGAAGCTTTCTTT. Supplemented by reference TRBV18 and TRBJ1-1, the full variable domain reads NAGVMQNPRHLVRRRGQEARLRCSPMKGHSHVYWYRQLPEEGLKFMVYLQKENIIDESGMPKERFSAEFPKEGPSILRIQQVVRGDSAAYFCASSPQIAGLWNTEAFFGQGTRLTVV.

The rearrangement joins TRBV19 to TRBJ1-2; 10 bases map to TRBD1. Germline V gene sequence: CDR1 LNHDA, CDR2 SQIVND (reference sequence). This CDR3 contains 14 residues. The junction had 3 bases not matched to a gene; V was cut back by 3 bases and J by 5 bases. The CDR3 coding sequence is TGTGCCAGTAGTATGGGACAGGGGTCTTATGGCTACACCTTC. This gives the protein CASSMGQGSYGYTF.

The CDR3 loop reads CASSLPSNRFGQPQHF. The CDR3 bases are TGTGCCAGCAGCTTACCGTCGAACAGGTTCGGGCAGCCCCAGCATTTT. This chain uses TRBV7-7 with TRBJ1-5; TRBD1 might be the D (5 bases). The CDR3 has 16 residues. Germline V gene lookup returns CDR1 SSHAT and CDR2 FNYEAQ (reference sequence). V was clipped by 2 bases and J by 7 bases, with 18 bases between them.

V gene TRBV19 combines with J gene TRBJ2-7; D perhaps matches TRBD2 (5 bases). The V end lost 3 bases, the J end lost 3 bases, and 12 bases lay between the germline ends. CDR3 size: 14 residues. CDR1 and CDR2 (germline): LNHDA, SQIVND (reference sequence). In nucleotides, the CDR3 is TGTGCCAGTAGTATTACCGGGAATCTCTACGAGCAGTACTTC. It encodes CASSITGNLYEQYF.

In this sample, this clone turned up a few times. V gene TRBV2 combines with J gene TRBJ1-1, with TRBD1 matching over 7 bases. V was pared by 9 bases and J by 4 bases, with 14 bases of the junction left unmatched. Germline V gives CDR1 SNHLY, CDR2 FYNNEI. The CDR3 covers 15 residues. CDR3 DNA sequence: TGTGCCAGTCTTTGGGACAGTTCTTGGGGCACTGAAGCTTTCTTT. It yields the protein CASLWDSSWGTEAFF.

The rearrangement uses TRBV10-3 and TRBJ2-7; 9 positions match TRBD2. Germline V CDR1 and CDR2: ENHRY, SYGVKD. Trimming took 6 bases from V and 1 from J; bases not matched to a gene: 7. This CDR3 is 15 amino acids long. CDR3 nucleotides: TGTGCCATCAGCCTTCTAGCGGGGCCTTCCTACGAGCAGTACTTC. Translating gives CAISLLAGPSYEQYF.